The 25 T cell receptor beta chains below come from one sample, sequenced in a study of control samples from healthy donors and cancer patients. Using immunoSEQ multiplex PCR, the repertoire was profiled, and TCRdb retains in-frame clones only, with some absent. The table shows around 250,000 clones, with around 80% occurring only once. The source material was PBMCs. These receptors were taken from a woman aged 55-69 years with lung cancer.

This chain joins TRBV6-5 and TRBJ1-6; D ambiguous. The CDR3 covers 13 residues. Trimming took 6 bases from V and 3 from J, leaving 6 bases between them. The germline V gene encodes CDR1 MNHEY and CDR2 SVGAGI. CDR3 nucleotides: TGTGCCAGCAGGGGCGGCTATAATTCACCCCTCCACTTT. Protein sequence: CASRGGYNSPLHF.

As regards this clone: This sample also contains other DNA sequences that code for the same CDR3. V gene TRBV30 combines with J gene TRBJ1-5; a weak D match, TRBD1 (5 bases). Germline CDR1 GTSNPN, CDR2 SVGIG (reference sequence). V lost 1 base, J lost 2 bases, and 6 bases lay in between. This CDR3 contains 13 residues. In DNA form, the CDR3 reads TGTGCCTGGAGTGGGGGCCGCAATCAGCCCCAGCATTTT. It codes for CAWSGGRNQPQHF.

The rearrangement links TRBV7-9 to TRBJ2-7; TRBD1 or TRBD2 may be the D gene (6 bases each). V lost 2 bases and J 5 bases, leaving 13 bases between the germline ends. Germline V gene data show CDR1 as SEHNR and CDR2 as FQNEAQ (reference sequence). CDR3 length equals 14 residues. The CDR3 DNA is TGTGCCAGCAGCTTACTCGGGGGCTTGAACGAGCAGTACTTC. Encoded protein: CASSLLGGLNEQYF.

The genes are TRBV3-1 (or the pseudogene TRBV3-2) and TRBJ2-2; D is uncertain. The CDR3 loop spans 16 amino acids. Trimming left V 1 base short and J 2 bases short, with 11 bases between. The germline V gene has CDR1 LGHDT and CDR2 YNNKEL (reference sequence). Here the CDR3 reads CASSQVWGPNTGELFF. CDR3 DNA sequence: TGTGCCAGCAGCCAAGTATGGGGTCCTAACACCGGGGAGCTGTTTTTT.

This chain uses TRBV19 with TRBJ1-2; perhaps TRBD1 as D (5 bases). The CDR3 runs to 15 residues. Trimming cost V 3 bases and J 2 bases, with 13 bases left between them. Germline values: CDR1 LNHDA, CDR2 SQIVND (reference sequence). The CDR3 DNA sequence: TGTGCCAGTAGTATCAGGGACGGAATAAACTATGGCTACACCTTC. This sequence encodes CASSIRDGINYGYTF. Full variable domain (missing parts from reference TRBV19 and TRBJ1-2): DGGITQSPKYLFRKEGQNVTLSCEQNLNHDAMYWYRQDPGQGLRLIYYSQIVNDFQKGDIAEGYSVSREKKESFPLTVTSAQKNPTAFYLCASSIRDGINYGYTFGSGTRLTVV.

The CDR3 nucleotides read TGTGCCAGCAGCCGGGGACTAGTAAAAGTCCCGCAGTACTTC. It codes for CASSRGLVKVPQYF. V usage is TRBV3-1 (or the pseudogene TRBV3-2) and J usage is TRBJ2-7, with TRBD2 matching 8 bases. With 4 bases clipped from V and 9 bases from J, the junction kept 11 bases outside the gene matches. Germline CDR1 reads LGHDT; CDR2 reads YNNKEL (reference sequence). This CDR3 has 14 residues.

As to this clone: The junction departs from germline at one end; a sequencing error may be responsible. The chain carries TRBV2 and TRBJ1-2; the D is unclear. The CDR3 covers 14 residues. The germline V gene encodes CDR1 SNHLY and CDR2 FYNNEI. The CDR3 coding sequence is TGTGCCAGCAGGGAAGGTTGGACGGATTGGGGCTACACCTTC. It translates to CASREGWTDWGYTF.

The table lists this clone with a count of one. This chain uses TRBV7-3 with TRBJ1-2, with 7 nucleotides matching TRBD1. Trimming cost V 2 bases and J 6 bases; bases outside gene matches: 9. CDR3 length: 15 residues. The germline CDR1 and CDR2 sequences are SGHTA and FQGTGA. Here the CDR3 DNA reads TGTGCCAGCAGCTTAGGGGGACAGCGCCAACATGGCTACACCTTC. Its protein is CASSLGGQRQHGYTF.

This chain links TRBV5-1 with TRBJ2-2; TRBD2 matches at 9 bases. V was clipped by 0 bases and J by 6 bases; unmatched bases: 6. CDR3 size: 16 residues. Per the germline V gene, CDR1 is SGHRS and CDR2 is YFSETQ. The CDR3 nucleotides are TGCGCCAGCAGCTTGGCGGCGGGGGGGCCATCCGGGGAGCTGTTTTTT. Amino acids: CASSLAAGGPSGELFF.

CDR3 in amino acids: CASSVTGGFDEQYF. CDR3 bases: TGTGCCAGCAGTGTTACAGGGGGATTTGACGAGCAGTACTTC. The rearrangement links TRBV2 to TRBJ2-7; 8 bases are a match to TRBD1. CDR3 size: 14 residues. V dropped 4 bases and J dropped 5; count of bases not matched to a gene: 7. Germline V gene data show CDR1 as SNHLY and CDR2 as FYNNEI.

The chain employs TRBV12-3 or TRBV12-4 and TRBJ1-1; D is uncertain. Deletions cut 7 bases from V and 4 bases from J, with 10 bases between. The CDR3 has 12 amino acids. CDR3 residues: CASNSPGTEAFF. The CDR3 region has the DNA TGTGCCAGCAACTCGCCCGGCACTGAAGCTTTCTTT.

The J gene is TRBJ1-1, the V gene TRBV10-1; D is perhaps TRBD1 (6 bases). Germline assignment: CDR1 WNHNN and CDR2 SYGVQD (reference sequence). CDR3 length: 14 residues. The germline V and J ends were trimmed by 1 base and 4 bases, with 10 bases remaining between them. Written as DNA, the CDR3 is TGCGCCAGCAGTGAGTTAAGGGGGGCCACTGAAGCTTTCTTT. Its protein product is CASSELRGATEAFF.

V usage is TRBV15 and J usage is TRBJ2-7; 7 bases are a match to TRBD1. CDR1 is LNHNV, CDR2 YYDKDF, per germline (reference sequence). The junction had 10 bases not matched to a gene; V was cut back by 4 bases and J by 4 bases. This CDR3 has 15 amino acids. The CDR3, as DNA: TGTGCCACCAGCACCCATACTACAGGGGTGTACGAGCAGTACTTC. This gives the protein CATSTHTTGVYEQYF. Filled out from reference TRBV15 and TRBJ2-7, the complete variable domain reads DAMVIQNPRYQVTQFGKPVTLSCSQTLNHNVMYWYQQKSSQAPKLLFHYYDKDFNNEADTPDNFQSRRPNTSFCFLDIRSPGLGDTAMYLCATSTHTTGVYEQYFGPGTRLTVT.

CDR3 sequence reads: CASSVNRMNTEAFF. CDR3 in DNA: TGTGCCAGCAGTGTCAACAGGATGAACACTGAAGCTTTCTTT. V gene TRBV27 combines with J gene TRBJ1-1; a possible D gene is TRBD1 (5 bases). There are 14 residues in the CDR3. The V end lost 5 bases, the J end lost 0 bases, and 10 bases lay between the germline ends. CDR1 and CDR2 (germline): MNHEY, SMNVEV (reference sequence).

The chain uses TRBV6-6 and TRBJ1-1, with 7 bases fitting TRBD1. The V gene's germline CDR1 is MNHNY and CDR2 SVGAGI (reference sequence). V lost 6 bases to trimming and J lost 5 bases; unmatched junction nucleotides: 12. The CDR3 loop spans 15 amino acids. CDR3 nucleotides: TGTGCCAGCAGGCAGGGGGTGGAGAGGGTTACTGAAGCTTTCTTT. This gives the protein CASRQGVERVTEAFF.

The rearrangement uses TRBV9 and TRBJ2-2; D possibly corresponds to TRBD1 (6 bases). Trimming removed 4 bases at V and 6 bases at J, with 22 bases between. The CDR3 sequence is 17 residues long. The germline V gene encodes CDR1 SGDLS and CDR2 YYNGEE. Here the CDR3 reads CASSQTGTSVFAGELFF. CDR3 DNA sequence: TGTGCCAGCAGCCAGACCGGGACATCGGTTTTCGCCGGGGAGCTGTTTTTT. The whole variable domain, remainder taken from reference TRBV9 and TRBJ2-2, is DSGVTQTPKHLITATGQRVTLRCSPRSGDLSVYWYQQSLDQGLQFLIQYYNGEERAKGNILERFSAQQFPDLHSELNLSSLELGDSALYFCASSQTGTSVFAGELFFGEGSRLTVL.

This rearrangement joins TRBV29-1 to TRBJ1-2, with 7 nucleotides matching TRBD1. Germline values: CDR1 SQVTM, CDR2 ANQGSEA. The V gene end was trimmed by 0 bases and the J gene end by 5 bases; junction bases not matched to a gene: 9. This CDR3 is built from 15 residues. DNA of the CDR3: TGCAGCGTTGAAGACGACAGGGCGGAGGATTATGGCTACACCTTC. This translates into CSVEDDRAEDYGYTF.

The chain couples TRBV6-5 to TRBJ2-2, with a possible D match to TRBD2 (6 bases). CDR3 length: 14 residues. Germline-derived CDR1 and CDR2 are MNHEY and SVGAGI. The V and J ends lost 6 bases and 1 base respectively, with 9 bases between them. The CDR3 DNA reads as TGTGCCAGCAGCCTGCGGGGGAACACCGGGGAGCTGTTTTTT. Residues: CASSLRGNTGELFF.

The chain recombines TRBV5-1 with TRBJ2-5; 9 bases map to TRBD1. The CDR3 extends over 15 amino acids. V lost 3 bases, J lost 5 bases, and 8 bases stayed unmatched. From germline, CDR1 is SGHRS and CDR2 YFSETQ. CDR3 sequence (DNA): TGCGCCAGCAGCTCCGATGGACAGGGGAGGGAGACCCAGTACTTC. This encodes CASSSDGQGRETQYF.

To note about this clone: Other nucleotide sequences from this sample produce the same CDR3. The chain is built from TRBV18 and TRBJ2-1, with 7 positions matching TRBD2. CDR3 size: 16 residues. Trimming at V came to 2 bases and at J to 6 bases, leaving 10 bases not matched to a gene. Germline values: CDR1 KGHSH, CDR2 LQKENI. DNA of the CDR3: TGTGCCAGCTCACCAGGAAGCGCGGGAGTCTCCAATGAGCAGTTCTTC. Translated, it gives CASSPGSAGVSNEQFF.

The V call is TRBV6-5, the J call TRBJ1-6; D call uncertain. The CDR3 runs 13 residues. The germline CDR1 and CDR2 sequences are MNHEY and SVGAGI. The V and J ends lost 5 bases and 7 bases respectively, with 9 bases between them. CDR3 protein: CASSPTENSPLHF. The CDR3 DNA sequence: TGTGCCAGCAGTCCGACGGAAAATTCACCCCTCCACTTT.

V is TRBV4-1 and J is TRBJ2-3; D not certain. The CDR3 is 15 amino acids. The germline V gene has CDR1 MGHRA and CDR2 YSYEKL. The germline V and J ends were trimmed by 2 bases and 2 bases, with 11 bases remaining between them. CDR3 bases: TGCGCCAGCAGCCAAATCGGGCCCTTCACAGATACGCAGTATTTT. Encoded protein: CASSQIGPFTDTQYF.

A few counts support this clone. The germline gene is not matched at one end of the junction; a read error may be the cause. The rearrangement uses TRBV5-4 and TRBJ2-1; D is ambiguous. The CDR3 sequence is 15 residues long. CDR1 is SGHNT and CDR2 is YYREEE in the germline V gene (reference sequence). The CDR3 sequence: CASRFGVATKNEQFF. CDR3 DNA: TGTGCCAGCCGCTTCGGAGTAGCTACAAAGAATGAGCAGTTCTTC.

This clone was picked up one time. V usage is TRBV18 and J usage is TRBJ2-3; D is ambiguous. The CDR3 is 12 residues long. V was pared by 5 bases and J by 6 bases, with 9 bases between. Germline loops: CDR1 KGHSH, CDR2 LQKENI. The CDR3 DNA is TGTGCCAGCTCATCCACCCGTGATACGCAGTATTTT. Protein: CASSSTRDTQYF.

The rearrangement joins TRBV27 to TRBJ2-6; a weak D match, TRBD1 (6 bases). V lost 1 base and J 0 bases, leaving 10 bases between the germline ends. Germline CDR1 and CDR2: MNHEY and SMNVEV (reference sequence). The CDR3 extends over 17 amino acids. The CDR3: CASSLLAGDSGANVLTF. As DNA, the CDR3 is TGTGCCAGCAGTTTATTGGCAGGGGACTCTGGGGCCAACGTCCTGACTTTC.